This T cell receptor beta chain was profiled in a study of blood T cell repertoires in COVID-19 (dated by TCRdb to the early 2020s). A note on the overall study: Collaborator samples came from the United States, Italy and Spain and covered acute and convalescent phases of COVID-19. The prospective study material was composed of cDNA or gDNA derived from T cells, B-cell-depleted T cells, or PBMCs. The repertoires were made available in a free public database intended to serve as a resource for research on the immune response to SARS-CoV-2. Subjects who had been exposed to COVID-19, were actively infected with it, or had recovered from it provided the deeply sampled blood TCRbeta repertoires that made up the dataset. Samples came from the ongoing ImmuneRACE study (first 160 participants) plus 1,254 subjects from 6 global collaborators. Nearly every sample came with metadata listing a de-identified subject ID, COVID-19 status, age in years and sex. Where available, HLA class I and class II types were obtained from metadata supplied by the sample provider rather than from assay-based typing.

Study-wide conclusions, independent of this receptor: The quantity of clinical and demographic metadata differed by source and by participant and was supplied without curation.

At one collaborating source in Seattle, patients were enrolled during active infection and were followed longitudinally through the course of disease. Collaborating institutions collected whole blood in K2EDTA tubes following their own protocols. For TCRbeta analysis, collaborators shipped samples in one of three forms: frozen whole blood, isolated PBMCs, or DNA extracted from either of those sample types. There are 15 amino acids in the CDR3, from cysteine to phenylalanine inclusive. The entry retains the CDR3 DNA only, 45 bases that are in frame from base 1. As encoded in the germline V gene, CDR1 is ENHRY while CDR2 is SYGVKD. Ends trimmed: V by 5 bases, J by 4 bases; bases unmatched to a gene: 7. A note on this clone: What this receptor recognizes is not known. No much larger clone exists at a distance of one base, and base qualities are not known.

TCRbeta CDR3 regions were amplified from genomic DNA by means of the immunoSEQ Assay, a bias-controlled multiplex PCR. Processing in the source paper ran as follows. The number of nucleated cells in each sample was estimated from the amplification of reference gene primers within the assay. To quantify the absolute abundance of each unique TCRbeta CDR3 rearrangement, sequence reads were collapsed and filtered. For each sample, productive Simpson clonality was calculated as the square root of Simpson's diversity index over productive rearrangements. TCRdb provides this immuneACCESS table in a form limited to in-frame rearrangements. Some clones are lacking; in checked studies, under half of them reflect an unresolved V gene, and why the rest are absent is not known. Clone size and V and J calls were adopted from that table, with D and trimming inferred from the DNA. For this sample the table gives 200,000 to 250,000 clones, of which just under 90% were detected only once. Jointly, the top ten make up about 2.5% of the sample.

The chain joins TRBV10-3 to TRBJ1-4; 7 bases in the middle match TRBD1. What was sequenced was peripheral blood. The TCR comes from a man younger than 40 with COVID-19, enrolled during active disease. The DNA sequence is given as TGTGCCATCAGTTCCGGGACAGCGATTAATGAAAAACTGTTTTTT. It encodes CAISSGTAINEKLFF.